Shown below are 14 T cell receptor beta chains from a single sample sequenced in a study of glioma-infiltrating T cells after dendritic cell vaccination. Using immunoSEQ multiplex PCR, the repertoire was profiled, and TCRdb retains in-frame clones only, with some absent. This table holds about 21,000 clones, around 74% found once. This specimen consisted of blood, obtained before dendritic cell vaccination. These receptors all stem from a human donor with glioblastoma.

The gene calls are TRBV28 and TRBJ1-4; D is uncertain. Germline CDR1 is MDHEN and CDR2 is SYDVKM. The CDR3 totals 13 residues. Trimming left V 3 bases short and J 8 bases short, with 10 bases between. The CDR3 DNA reads as TGTGCCAGCAGTTTCGGGGATGTGGAAAAACTGTTTTTT. It translates to CASSFGDVEKLFF.

The chain employs TRBV4-3 and TRBJ2-7; 14 positions match TRBD2. Trimming cost V 3 bases and J 5 bases; bases outside gene matches: 9. The CDR3 sequence is 17 residues long. CDR1 and CDR2 (germline): LGHNA, YSLEER. CDR3: CASSQMFGTSGSDEQYF. In DNA form, the CDR3 reads TGCGCCAGCAGCCAGATGTTCGGGACTAGCGGGAGTGACGAGCAGTACTTC.

The CDR3 nucleotides read TGTGCCAGCAGCTTAGAGGCAGGGGGCCTCAGGGTCTATGGCTACACCTTC. The encoded protein is CASSLEAGGLRVYGYTF. The chain recombines TRBV7-6 with TRBJ1-2; 8 positions match TRBD1. The trim removed 1 base at V and 4 bases at J, leaving 11 bases unmatched. The CDR3 contains 17 residues. In germline, CDR1 is SGHVS, CDR2 FNYEAQ. The full variable domain, its missing parts supplied by reference TRBV7-6 and TRBJ1-2, is GAGVSQSPRYKVTKRGQDVALRCDPISGHVSLYWYRQALGQGPEFLTYFNYEAQQDKSGLPNDRFSAERPEGSISTLTIQRTEQRDSAMYRCASSLEAGGLRVYGYTFGSGTRLTVV.

This clone was detected once. The V and J genes are TRBV19 and TRBJ1-1; D remains unclear. Germline values: CDR1 LNHDA, CDR2 SQIVND (reference sequence). Trimming shortened V by 9 bases and J by 10 bases, and 12 bases separated the two germline ends. This CDR3 region has 10 residues. The CDR3 reads CASSLGRAFF. The CDR3 DNA follows: TGTGCCAGCTCCTTGGGCAGAGCTTTCTTT.

V is TRBV10-2 and J is TRBJ2-7, with TRBD2 matching 12 bases. The CDR3 length is 17 residues. The germline V gene has CDR1 WSHSY and CDR2 SAAADI. Trimming took 8 bases from V and 5 from J; bases not matched to a gene: 16. CDR3 amino acids: CASGGASGRAGENEQYF. The CDR3 coding sequence is TGCGCCAGCGGTGGGGCTAGCGGGAGGGCAGGTGAGAACGAGCAGTACTTC.

The gene calls are TRBV6-5 and TRBJ1-1; 8 bases are a match to TRBD1. CDR1 and CDR2 from the germline V gene are MNHEY and SVGAGI. The J segment lost 4 bases and the V segment lost 7 bases, leaving 5 bases of the junction unmatched. There are 13 residues in the CDR3. CDR3 coding DNA: TGTGCCAGCACCCGAACAGGGGGCACTGAAGCTTTCTTT. It codes for CASTRTGGTEAFF.

The chain is built from TRBV19 and TRBJ2-7; the D gene is possibly TRBD1 (5 bases). Trimming took off 8 bases at V and 0 bases at J, with 8 bases between the two ends. From germline, CDR1 is LNHDA and CDR2 SQIVND (reference sequence). CDR3 length: 12 amino acids. The chain's CDR3 is CASQGNSYEQYF. The CDR3 coding sequence is TGTGCCAGTCAGGGCAACTCCTACGAGCAGTACTTC.

This clone has a handful of counts. This chain uses TRBV9 with TRBJ2-5; 14 bases align to TRBD2. The V and J ends lost 0 bases and 2 bases, in that order; junction bases with no gene match: 0. The CDR3 consists of 16 residues. Germline V gene data show CDR1 as SGDLS and CDR2 as YYNGEE. This chain's CDR3 is CASSVGTSGRQETQYF. DNA of the CDR3: TGTGCCAGCAGCGTAGGGACTAGCGGGAGGCAAGAGACCCAGTACTTC.

The chain links TRBV27 to TRBJ2-1; the D gene is possibly TRBD2 (6 bases). This CDR3 is 15 amino acids long. The germline gives CDR1 MNHEY, CDR2 SMNVEV (reference sequence). The germline V and J ends were trimmed by 3 bases and 7 bases, with 16 bases remaining between them. The CDR3 loop is CASSFGSGWTNEQFF. The CDR3 DNA reads TGTGCCAGCAGTTTCGGGAGCGGGTGGACAAATGAGCAGTTCTTC.

The chain combines TRBV6-6 with TRBJ2-1; 7 bases fit TRBD2. The CDR3 spans 15 residues. The V gene's germline CDR1 is MNHNY and CDR2 SVGAGI (reference sequence). V dropped 2 bases and J dropped 7; count of bases not matched to a gene: 8. The CDR3 reads CASSYGGSNGNEQFF. CDR3 sequence (DNA): TGTGCCAGCAGTTACGGCGGGAGTAATGGTAATGAGCAGTTCTTC.

The genes are TRBV11-3 and TRBJ2-1; tentatively, D is TRBD1 (5 bases). The V and J ends lost 5 bases and 8 bases respectively, with 10 bases between them. The germline V gene encodes CDR1 SGHNT and CDR2 YENEEA. There are 12 residues in the CDR3. The CDR3 DNA follows: TGTGCCAGCAGCCTCAGGGTGGATGAGCAGTTCTTC. Translated, it gives CASSLRVDEQFF. The full variable domain, rest sourced from reference TRBV11-3 and TRBJ2-1, is EAGVVQSPRYKIIEKKQPVAFWCNPISGHNTLYWYLQNLGQGPELLIRYENEEAVDDSQLPKDRFSAERLKGVDSTLKIQPAELGDSAVYLCASSLRVDEQFFGPGTRLTVL.

The chain couples TRBV30 to TRBJ2-2; D perhaps matches TRBD2 (6 bases). Trimming shortened V by 4 bases and J by 6 bases, and 21 bases separated the two germline ends. There are 16 residues in the CDR3. Germline V CDR1 and CDR2: GTSNPN, SVGIG (reference sequence). The CDR3 here is CAWKGRSGQTPGELFF. CDR3 DNA: TGTGCCTGGAAGGGAAGGAGCGGGCAAACGCCCGGGGAGCTGTTTTTT.

This rearrangement joins TRBV7-9 to TRBJ2-1; weak D call: TRBD1 (6 bases). Trimming took off 5 bases at V and 0 bases at J, with 14 bases between the two ends. The CDR3 has 16 residues. CDR1 is SEHNR, CDR2 FQNEAQ, per germline (reference sequence). DNA for the CDR3: TGTGCCAGCAGCGGGTTCAGGGGAAGCTCCTACAATGAGCAGTTCTTC. Protein: CASSGFRGSSYNEQFF.

The chain couples TRBV9 to TRBJ2-7; D ambiguous. Trimming took 1 base from V and 5 from J, leaving 16 bases between them. Per the germline V gene, CDR1 is SGDLS and CDR2 is YYNGEE. The CDR3 spans 15 residues. CDR3 nucleotides: TGTGCCAGCAGCGTAAGCTCGCAATCGTTCCACGAGCAGTACTTC. Its translation is CASSVSSQSFHEQYF.